These 5 T cell receptor beta chains were sequenced from one sample in a study of blood T cells in healthy people across ages. The use of a sample-barcoded 5' primer and a J-beta primer mix characterized a second PCR of roughly 6 to 11 cycles. TCRdb reanalysed the 5' RACE reads using MiXCR and keeps one entry per CDR3 protein. Among more than 500,000 distinct CDR3 sequences listed, 25% to 30% were seen once. The sequencing input was blood. Receptors originate from a woman aged 70-85 years in good health.

This clonotype was recorded a few times. This sequence joins TRBV7-9 and TRBJ2-5; TRBD2 might be the D (6 bases). Germline loops: CDR1 SEHNR, CDR2 FQNEAQ (reference sequence). V dropped 6 bases and J dropped 5 bases, with 19 bases sitting between them. The CDR3 consists of 15 residues. This CDR3 is CASSKNGGARETQYF. The DNA of the CDR3 is TGTGCCAGCAGTAAGAATGGAGGGGCCCGGGAGACCCAGTACTTC.

CDR3: CASSSGTSPTYEQYF. The CDR3 DNA is TGTGCCAGCAGTTCCGGGACTAGCCCAACGTACGAGCAGTACTTC. This chain links TRBV11-3 with TRBJ2-5, with 9 bases aligning to TRBD2. The J call is doubtful: the DNA matches TRBJ2-7 better. The CDR3 consists of 15 residues. Germline V gives CDR1 SGHNT, CDR2 YENEEA.

V usage is TRBV4-3 and J usage is TRBJ1-2, with a weak D call TRBD1 (5 bases). CDR1 is LGHNA, CDR2 YSLEER, per germline. Trimming stripped 0 bases from V and 8 bases from J, with 16 bases between. CDR3 size: 15 residues. The CDR3 coding sequence is TGCGCCAGCAGCCAAGATCCAGGGACCGGGCAGGGCTACACCTTC. Its translation is CASSQDPGTGQGYTF.

This clonotype was counted only a few times. This chain connects TRBV12-3 or TRBV12-4 to TRBJ2-2, with D perhaps TRBD1 (6 bases). The V end was cut by 6 bases, the J end by 6 bases, with 14 bases between. This CDR3 has 14 amino acids. CDR3 region: CASSRRNRAGELFF. CDR3 DNA: TGTGCCAGCAGCCGGCGAAACAGGGCCGGGGAGCTGTTTTTT.

The chain links TRBV6-2 or TRBV6-3 to TRBJ1-4, with D tentatively TRBD1 (5 bases). This CDR3 is 15 amino acids long. Trimming left V 5 bases short and J 4 bases short, with 14 bases between. Germline CDR1 reads MNHEY; CDR2 reads SVGEGT. In DNA, the CDR3 is TGTGCCAGCAGTCCTACGGGACGGATTAATGAAAAACTGTTTTTT. Its protein product is CASSPTGRINEKLFF.